This TCR beta chain was documented in a study of blood T cell repertoires in COVID-19. As for the study in general: Specimens from acute and convalescent COVID-19 originated in the United States, Italy and Spain. PBMCs, B-cell-depleted T cells, or T cells provided the cDNA or gDNA that made up the material.

Original processing methods: Estimates of nucleated cell counts were drawn from the amplification of reference gene primers. Repertoires were generated with immunoSEQ multiplex PCR, while TCRdb's copy carries only in-frame clones and drops some. D and trimming come from the DNA, and the V and J calls and clone size come from that table. The table has fewer than 85,000 clones, 90% seen once. The CDR3 loop spans 18 amino acids. Unmatched junction bases numbered 9, after V lost 1 base and J lost 1 base. This clone is medium-sized (0.01 to 0.1%) by share. The V gene is TRBV5-3, the J gene TRBJ2-7; 12 bases map to TRBD2. TRBV5-3 belongs to the ORF category, with a function that is uncertain. This sequence originates from a woman aged 45-65 years in a cohort sampled during active COVID-19. The sample consisted of peripheral blood. The CDR3 sequence: CARSLRLAGGPHSYEQYF. The CDR3 DNA reads as TGTGCCAGAAGCTTGAGGCTAGCGGGAGGGCCGCATTCCTACGAGCAGTACTTC.